The following is a TCR beta chain sequence with its context. The data stem from a study of T cell repertoires in cytomegalovirus infection. About the research overall: A matching HLA type, together with CMV infection, was signaled by public TCR beta signatures.

Germline lookup yields CDR1 MNHEY and CDR2 SVGEGT. The CDR3 runs to 16 residues. Trimming removed 7 bases from V and 0 bases from J; junction bases left unmatched: 7. TCRdb called the reads again in MiXCR, with one record for every CDR3 protein. The sample holds about 190,000 distinct CDR3 sequences, approximately 28% seen once. This clonotype was obtained from a human donor in good health (CMV status not recorded). Some clones in this sample may be carry-over from other donors' samples. V and J are TRBV6-2 or TRBV6-3 and TRBJ2-2, with TRBD2 identical over 8 bases. The sample taken for sequencing was PBMCs. CDR3: CASTLREGANTGELFF. In nucleotides, the CDR3 is TGTGCCAGCACTTTACGGGAGGGGGCGAACACCGGGGAGCTGTTTTTT.